This record covers a single T cell receptor (beta chain). This CDR3 comprises 13 residues. Germline assignment: CDR1 SEHNR and CDR2 FQNEAQ (reference sequence). Deletions cut 4 bases from V and 3 bases from J, with 9 bases between. This sample was taken from a study of blood T cells in healthy people across ages. Primed by a sample-barcoded 5' primer and a J-beta primer mix, a second PCR proceeded for 7 to 11 cycles. One entry per CDR3 protein, called by TCRdb with MiXCR from the 5' RACE reads. Of about 930,000 distinct CDR3 sequences listed, roughly 29% were seen once; the top ten hold around 9.6%. These same data were also listed under a study on T cells of mothers and their children. That study reports: Each donor was one of three healthy Caucasian mothers or one of their six children.

This receptor was obtained from a woman in her thirties or forties in good health. The V call is TRBV7-9, the J call TRBJ1-2; no clear D gene. The sequencing sample was made of blood. In DNA, the CDR3 is TGTGCCAGCAGCTCCATGGCGGACTATGGCTACACCTTC. Protein: CASSSMADYGYTF.